The clone carrying this TCR beta chain was seen a few times. Its target is not known. The CDR3 runs 15 residues. The germline gives CDR1 SGHKS, CDR2 YYEKEE (reference sequence). V was clipped by 5 bases and J by 2 bases; unmatched bases: 7. This entry comes from a study of identical twins. Study conclusions and caveats: The models gave estimates that fell short of the out-of-frame TCR alpha sharing seen in monozygotic twins.

All donors were healthy, and all were Caucasian. A single record per CDR3 protein comes from TCRdb applying MiXCR to the 5' RACE reads. This sample has 1.5 million to 2 million distinct CDR3 sequences, with more than 30% found just once. The sequence was obtained from a newborn girl in good health. The V call is TRBV5-5, the J call TRBJ2-3; TRBD1 matches at 8 bases. Material: cord blood. In nucleotides, the CDR3 is TGTGCCAGCAGTTCCACAGGGGGAATCACAGATACGCAGTATTTT. Translating gives CASSSTGGITDTQYF.